Below are 6 T cell receptor beta chains sequenced from a single sample in a study of T cell clusters in autoimmune cytopenias. One tube held mixed TRB-A and TRB-B primer pools for touch-down PCR. Using the multiplex PCR reads, TCRdb records one entry per CDR3 protein without DNA. Its listing shows about 6,300 distinct CDR3 sequences. Roughly 38,000 genome equivalents of blood DNA were amplified for TRB. This sample also appeared in a second study, on T cell repertoires in aging, cancer and after chemotherapy.

Material: peripheral blood. These receptors were taken from a human donor in good health.

This sequence joins TRBV10-3 and TRBJ1-3. This CDR3 contains 14 residues. The germline V gene has CDR1 ENHRY and CDR2 SYGVKD. CDR3 region: CAISESSSGNTIYF.

According to its frequency, this clonotype is medium-sized. The chain combines TRBV11-3 with TRBJ2-1; with no DNA, the TCRdb D assignment of TRBD1 cannot be verified. Per germline, CDR1 SGHNT and CDR2 YENEEA. The CDR3 sequence is 16 residues long. The CDR3 sequence is CASTPRLGGAYNEQFF.

The chain recombines TRBV18 with TRBJ1-1; TCRdb outputs TRBD1, but without DNA this stays unchecked. Germline values: CDR1 KGHSH, CDR2 LQKENI. The CDR3 has 17 residues. This CDR3 is CASSPAGTGGANTEAFF.

CDR3 loop: CATSRGGQGVDEQYF. V and J are TRBV15 and TRBJ2-7; the TCRdb call, TRBD1, lacks DNA for checking. The CDR3 has 15 residues. From germline, CDR1 is LNHNV and CDR2 YYDKDF (reference sequence).

The chain carries TRBV7-6 and TRBJ2-1; TCRdb's assignment of TRBD2 cannot be checked, as there is no DNA. Germline CDR1 SGHVS, CDR2 FNYEAQ. CDR3 length: 16 amino acids. CDR3 loop: CASSLQGAGGLFEQFF.

This rearrangement joins TRBV6-4 to TRBJ2-2; lacking DNA, the TRBD2 call made by TCRdb goes unchecked. The CDR3 extends over 14 amino acids. Germline V gene data show CDR1 as MRHNA and CDR2 as SNTAGT. This CDR3 is CASRTSASTGELFF.